One and the same sample provided the 30 T cell receptor beta chains below, sequenced in a study of shared clonotypes between healthy human individuals. This table comes from immunoSEQ multiplex PCR, and its TCRdb copy is limited to in-frame clones, with some not included. Among roughly 760,000 clones, about 74% were seen once, and the ten largest hold 1.7%. The sample was memory CD4+ T cells sorted from blood. As to subset: CD45RA-negative fraction. These TCRs come from a woman in her 30s in good health.

The chain employs TRBV2 and TRBJ2-3; TRBD1 aligns across 12 bases. Per germline, CDR1 SNHLY and CDR2 FYNNEI. The CDR3 sequence is 15 residues long. V shed 7 bases, J shed 4 bases, and the junction held 6 bases outside the gene matches. CDR3 sequence (DNA): TGTGCCAGCAACCGGGACAGGGGGCACGCAGATACGCAGTATTTT. It encodes CASNRDRGHADTQYF.

Note on this clone: Additional DNA sequences in this sample encode the identical CDR3. The V call is TRBV7-2, the J call TRBJ2-7, with 12 nucleotides matching TRBD2. Germline V gene lookup returns CDR1 SGHTA and CDR2 FQGNSA. The CDR3 contains 15 residues. Trimming at V came to 5 bases and at J to 4 bases, leaving 6 bases not matched to a gene. CDR3 in amino acids: CASSEGLAGSYEQYF. The CDR3 DNA follows: TGTGCCAGCAGCGAAGGACTAGCGGGAAGTTACGAGCAGTACTTC.

In regard to this clone: Other DNA sequences in this specimen translate into the identical CDR3. The chain carries TRBV5-1 and TRBJ2-6, with D possibly matching TRBD1 (6 bases). Trimming took off 6 bases at V and 1 base at J, with 8 bases between the two ends. Germline V gene sequence: CDR1 SGHRS, CDR2 YFSETQ. This CDR3 region has 14 residues. The CDR3 DNA reads TGCGCCAGCACCCAGGGGTCTGGGGCCAACGTCCTGACTTTC. Its translation is CASTQGSGANVLTF.

The chain combines TRBV6-6 with TRBJ1-4, with D perhaps matching TRBD1 (5 bases). Germline values: CDR1 MNHNY, CDR2 SVGAGI (reference sequence). The CDR3 is 15 amino acids. The ends were cut back, 6 bases at V and 0 bases at J, with 11 bases in the middle. This CDR3 reads CASRGPETTNEKLFF. CDR3 DNA: TGTGCCAGCAGGGGACCAGAGACAACTAATGAAAAACTGTTTTTT.

The CDR3 loop is CATSRGTGDNNEQFF. DNA of the CDR3: TGTGCCACCAGCCGGGGGACAGGGGATAACAATGAGCAGTTCTTC. The rearrangement joins TRBV28 to TRBJ2-1; 10 bases fit TRBD1. The V gene end was trimmed by 10 bases and the J gene end by 5 bases; junction bases not matched to a gene: 11. The CDR3 covers 15 residues. CDR1 and CDR2 from the germline V gene are MDHEN and SYDVKM.

This clone was recorded at least ten times. This chain uses TRBV15 with TRBJ1-1; 10 bases are shared with TRBD1. V dropped 2 bases and J dropped 8; count of bases not matched to a gene: 5. CDR3 length equals 14 residues. Per germline, CDR1 LNHNV and CDR2 YYDKDF (reference sequence). The CDR3 sequence is CATSRLGTGAEAFF. The CDR3 DNA reads TGTGCCACCAGCAGACTTGGGACAGGGGCCGAAGCTTTCTTT. Based on the CDR3 plus reference TRBV15 and TRBJ1-1, the full variable domain is DAMVIQNPRYQVTQFGKPVTLSCSQTLNHNVMYWYQQKSSQAPKLLFHYYDKDFNNEADTPDNFQSRRPNTSFCFLDIRSPGLGDTAMYLCATSRLGTGAEAFFGQGTRLTVV.

The chain links TRBV5-8 to TRBJ1-4; D uncertain. CDR1 and CDR2 from the germline V gene are SGHTS and YDEGEE. The CDR3 contains 17 residues. With 3 bases removed from V and 4 bases from J, the gap between germline ends came to 19 bases. CDR3 bases: TGTGCCAGCAGCTCCCGGGCCCTGAGAAGCCTTAATGAAAAACTGTTTTTT. This codes for CASSSRALRSLNEKLFF.

This chain uses TRBV5-1 with TRBJ1-1; 7 bases fit TRBD1. Germline-derived CDR1 and CDR2 are SGHRS and YFSETQ. This CDR3 contains 15 residues. V was clipped by 4 bases and J by 11 bases; unmatched bases: 17. The CDR3 protein is CASSPATTGIKYAFF. The CDR3 nucleotides read TGCGCCAGCAGCCCCGCGACGACAGGGATTAAGTATGCTTTCTTT.

The chain carries TRBV6-6 and TRBJ2-2; perhaps TRBD2 as D (5 bases). Germline V gene sequence: CDR1 MNHNY, CDR2 SVGAGI (reference sequence). CDR3 length: 15 residues. Trimming took off 4 bases at V and 3 bases at J, with 12 bases between the two ends. DNA for the CDR3: TGTGCCAGCAGTTCCGGGGAGTATTACACCGGGGAGCTGTTTTTT. Translated: CASSSGEYYTGELFF.

Of note for this clone: This likely stems from a read error, as it lies one base from a far larger clone. The chain is built from TRBV28 and TRBJ2-7; D might be TRBD1 (6 bases). This CDR3 spans 14 amino acids. Trimming removed 5 bases at V and 4 bases at J, with 15 bases between. Germline V gene sequence: CDR1 MDHEN, CDR2 SYDVKM. CDR3 region: CASSPGRGGYEQYF. The CDR3 nucleotides read TGTGCCAGCAGTCCGGGCAGGGGCGGGTACGAGCAGTACTTC. Complete variable domain (other parts from reference TRBV28 and TRBJ2-7): DVKVTQSSRYLVKRTGEKVFLECVQDMDHENMFWYRQDPGLGLRLIYFSYDVKMKEKGDIPEGYSVSREKKERFSLILESASTNQTSMYLCASSPGRGGYEQYFGPGTRLTVT.

As to this clone: Other nucleotide sequences from this sample produce the same CDR3. The genes are TRBV2 and TRBJ2-7; D gene unclear. Germline V gene lookup returns CDR1 SNHLY and CDR2 FYNNEI. The CDR3 sequence is 12 residues long. Between the trimmed V and J ends, which lost 3 bases and 2 bases, there was a span of 5 bases. The CDR3 nucleotides read TGTGCCAGCAGTGACAGTCCCTACGAGCAGTACTTC. It is translated as CASSDSPYEQYF.

The chain employs TRBV9 and TRBJ1-4; D may be TRBD1 (5 bases). The CDR3 covers 15 residues. V was clipped by 4 bases and J by 4 bases, with 14 bases between them. Per the germline V gene, CDR1 is SGDLS and CDR2 is YYNGEE. CDR3 protein: CASSPTGTFNEKLFF. The CDR3 DNA follows: TGTGCCAGCAGCCCAACCGGGACGTTTAATGAAAAACTGTTTTTT.

The CDR3 protein is CASGREGTDTQYF. In DNA form, the CDR3 reads TGCGCCAGCGGGCGGGAGGGCACAGATACGCAGTATTTT. The chain couples TRBV10-1 to TRBJ2-3, with 8 bases lining up with TRBD2. The CDR3 consists of 13 residues. V was clipped by 8 bases and J by 1 base; unmatched bases: 2. CDR1 is WNHNN, CDR2 SYGVQD, per germline (reference sequence).

This chain uses TRBV28 with TRBJ2-2; D not resolved. The germline V gene encodes CDR1 MDHEN and CDR2 SYDVKM. V shed 6 bases and J shed 2 bases, with 7 bases lying between them. This CDR3 spans 13 amino acids. CDR3 sequence reads: CASRESNTGELFF. Here the CDR3 DNA reads TGTGCCAGCAGAGAAAGTAACACCGGGGAGCTGTTTTTT.

Only a few counts were recorded for this clone. The V gene is TRBV19, the J gene TRBJ1-2; no clear D gene. Between the trimmed V and J ends, which lost 7 bases and 4 bases, there was a span of 10 bases. Germline CDR1 reads LNHDA; CDR2 reads SQIVND (reference sequence). The CDR3 is 12 residues long. As DNA, the CDR3 is TGTGCCAGTAATCACGGAAGCTATGGCTACACCTTC. This sequence encodes CASNHGSYGYTF.

The chain joins TRBV10-2 to TRBJ2-5; D might be TRBD2 (5 bases). V gave up 4 bases and J gave up 9 bases, with 9 bases separating them. This CDR3 has 11 residues. The germline V gene encodes CDR1 WSHSY and CDR2 SAAADI. The CDR3 reads CASSVRESQYF. CDR3 bases: TGCGCCAGCAGTGTAAGGGAGTCCCAGTACTTC.

The chain has TRBV10-1 and TRBJ2-1; 7 bases line up with TRBD2. Germline loops: CDR1 WNHNN, CDR2 SYGVQD (reference sequence). The CDR3 sequence is 14 residues long. V shed 5 bases and J 9 bases; nucleotides not matched to a gene: 10. This CDR3 is CASSHSGIGVEQFF. As DNA, the CDR3 is TGCGCCAGCAGTCACAGCGGGATCGGCGTTGAGCAGTTCTTC.

As to this clone: A much larger clonotype is one base distant, so this may be a read error. The chain's CDR3 is CASSSTSYNEQFF. CDR3 nucleotides: TGTGCCAGCAGCTCGACTAGCTACAATGAGCAGTTCTTC. The genes are TRBV11-2 and TRBJ2-1; perhaps TRBD2 as D (6 bases). Trimming cost V 4 bases and J 3 bases, with 7 bases left between them. The CDR3 contains 13 residues. Germline V lookup: CDR1 SGHAT, CDR2 FQNNGV. Complete variable domain (other parts from reference TRBV11-2 and TRBJ2-1): EAGVAQSPRYKIIEKRQSVAFWCNPISGHATLYWYQQILGQGPKLLIQFQNNGVVDDSQLPKDRFSAERLKGVDSTLKIQPAKLEDSAVYLCASSSTSYNEQFFGPGTRLTVL.

V is TRBV7-9 and J is TRBJ2-7; the match to TRBD1 covers 7 bases. Per the germline V gene, CDR1 is SEHNR and CDR2 is FQNEAQ (reference sequence). After removal of 1 base from V and 5 bases from J, the junction contained 8 bases not matched to a gene. The CDR3 runs to 15 residues. Written as DNA, the CDR3 is TGTGCCAGCAGCTTAGTACTGGGGGACAGCCACGAGCAGTACTTC. Protein sequence: CASSLVLGDSHEQYF.

Points on this clone: Other DNA sequences in this sample translate to the same CDR3. The chain links TRBV6-1 to TRBJ1-1; a weak D match, TRBD1 (5 bases). Germline loops: CDR1 MNHNS, CDR2 SASEGT. V was clipped by 7 bases and J by 1 base, with 10 bases between them. The CDR3 extends over 13 amino acids. CDR3 coding DNA: TGTGCCAGCACCTTAACAGGGAACACTGAAGCTTTCTTT. It encodes CASTLTGNTEAFF.

The chain employs TRBV19 and TRBJ1-5; 7 positions agree with TRBD1. The junction had 11 bases not matched to a gene; V was cut back by 6 bases and J by 6 bases. The CDR3 runs 15 residues. Germline lookup yields CDR1 LNHDA and CDR2 SQIVND (reference sequence). This chain's CDR3 is CASRPRGGDSQPQHF. In nucleotides, the CDR3 is TGTGCCAGTAGACCGCGGGGGGGGGACAGTCAGCCCCAGCATTTT.

This clone was counted many times. The chain joins TRBV30 to TRBJ2-2, with D perhaps TRBD2 (5 bases). The CDR3 spans 16 residues. Germline V gene lookup returns CDR1 GTSNPN and CDR2 SVGIG (reference sequence). V lost 5 bases, J lost 1 base, and 17 bases lay in between. The CDR3 coding sequence is TGTGCCTGGGGACGTAGTTCGGGGAGGAACACCGGGGAGCTGTTTTTT. It encodes CAWGRSSGRNTGELFF.

CDR3 nucleotides: TGTGCCAGCAGTCCACCCGCCTTGGACACTAACTATGGCTACACCTTC. This translates into CASSPPALDTNYGYTF. This chain joins TRBV28 and TRBJ1-2, with D perhaps matching TRBD1 (5 bases). The germline gives CDR1 MDHEN, CDR2 SYDVKM. The CDR3 length is 16 residues. V lost 5 bases, J lost 0 bases, and 16 bases lay in between.

V gene TRBV27 combines with J gene TRBJ2-7; 11 nucleotides agree with TRBD2. Germline lookup yields CDR1 MNHEY and CDR2 SMNVEV (reference sequence). J lost 3 bases, V lost 3 bases, and 4 bases had no gene match. The CDR3 covers 15 residues. The CDR3 DNA reads as TGTGCCAGCAGTTTCCAGACTAGCGGGGTCTACGAGCAGTACTTC. As protein: CASSFQTSGVYEQYF.

This clone was counted only a few times. This chain's CDR3 is CASRRLAGESEQYF. The CDR3 DNA reads TGTGCCAGTAGGCGACTAGCGGGAGAAAGCGAGCAGTACTTC. The chain carries TRBV19 and TRBJ2-7; 12 bases map to TRBD2. Germline-derived CDR1 and CDR2 are LNHDA and SQIVND (reference sequence). This CDR3 is built from 14 residues. V dropped 6 bases and J dropped 6; count of bases not matched to a gene: 6. Supplemented by reference TRBV19 and TRBJ2-7, the full variable domain reads DGGITQSPKYLFRKEGQNVTLSCEQNLNHDAMYWYRQDPGQGLRLIYYSQIVNDFQKGDIAEGYSVSREKKESFPLTVTSAQKNPTAFYLCASRRLAGESEQYFGPGTRLTVT.

The chain links TRBV9 to TRBJ2-5; D uncertain. CDR1 and CDR2 from the germline V gene are SGDLS and YYNGEE. V was pared by 0 bases and J by 5 bases, with 20 bases between. CDR3 length: 17 residues. The CDR3 loop reads CASSVGVTGDVAETQYF. CDR3 coding DNA: TGTGCCAGCAGCGTAGGGGTGACGGGCGACGTGGCCGAGACCCAGTACTTC.

This clone showed up just a few times. As DNA, the CDR3 is TGTGCCAGCAGCAAAATTGATCAGCCCCAGCATTTT. This translates into CASSKIDQPQHF. V is TRBV21-1 and J is TRBJ1-5. TRBV21-1 is designated a pseudogene. CDR3 size: 12 residues.

Notes on this clone: Other DNA sequences from this sample encode an identical CDR3 as well. V is TRBV29-1 and J is TRBJ1-1; D not certain. Germline-derived CDR1 and CDR2 are SQVTM and ANQGSEA. CDR3 length: 13 amino acids. V was pared by 1 base and J by 2 bases, with 8 bases between. The CDR3 loop is CSVEVTANTEAFF. The CDR3 DNA reads as TGCAGCGTTGAAGTTACAGCTAACACTGAAGCTTTCTTT.

This rearrangement joins TRBV28 to TRBJ1-1; no clear D. Between the trimmed V and J ends, which lost 5 bases and 1 base, there was a span of 8 bases. The CDR3 extends over 13 amino acids. CDR1 and CDR2 from the germline V gene are MDHEN and SYDVKM. CDR3 sequence: CASSLRRNTEAFF. CDR3 nucleotide sequence: TGTGCCAGCAGTCTCAGACGGAACACTGAAGCTTTCTTT.

V is TRBV5-1 and J is TRBJ2-2; 12 nucleotides agree with TRBD2. The length of the CDR3 is 19 residues. Germline V gene sequence: CDR1 SGHRS, CDR2 YFSETQ. Trimming cost V 2 bases and J 7 bases; bases outside gene matches: 15. CDR3: CASSFRERLAGVGNGELFF. In DNA form, the CDR3 reads TGCGCCAGCAGCTTTCGGGAACGACTAGCGGGAGTAGGAAACGGGGAGCTGTTTTTT. The variable domain in full, completed from reference TRBV5-1 and TRBJ2-2, reads KAGVTQTPRYLIKTRGQQVTLSCSPISGHRSVSWYQQTPGQGLQFLFEYFSETQRNKGNFPGRFSGRQFSNSRSEMNVSTLELGDSALYLCASSFRERLAGVGNGELFFGEGSRLTVL.